This is a list of T cell receptor beta chains from one sample in a study of blood T cell repertoires in COVID-19. Clones were read by immunoSEQ multiplex PCR, and TCRdb kept only the in-frame ones, dropping some. This table has approximately 41,000 clones, approximately 90% appearing once. The specimen was peripheral blood. The receptors stem from a woman older than 75 with active COVID-19. CDR3s include the opening cysteine and the closing phenylalanine or tryptophan. Each record gives: V gene, J gene, CDR3 protein.

V gene: TRBV5-5; J gene: TRBJ1-1; CDR3 protein: CASSFFGGRNTEAFF
V gene: TRBV4-3; J gene: TRBJ2-2; CDR3 protein: CASSAGSGRNTGELFF
V gene: TRBV19; J gene: TRBJ1-5; CDR3 protein: CASAQGNNQPQHF
V gene: TRBV11-3; J gene: TRBJ2-3; CDR3 protein: CASSVDSAGTDTQYF
V gene: TRBV5-1; J gene: TRBJ1-4; CDR3 protein: CASSFGQFVTNEKLFF
V gene: TRBV9; J gene: TRBJ2-7; CDR3 protein: CASSPSGGPYEQYF
V gene: TRBV24-1; J gene: TRBJ2-7; CDR3 protein: CATSASGTGGQYF
V gene: TRBV7-2; J gene: TRBJ2-2; CDR3 protein: CASSFLLVNTGELFF
V gene: TRBV5-8; J gene: TRBJ2-7; CDR3 protein: CASSFLSSLVPYEQYF
V gene: TRBV10-3; J gene: TRBJ2-3; CDR3 protein: CAISEPGTSGGSGTDTQYF
V gene: TRBV4-1; J gene: TRBJ1-4; CDR3 protein: CASRIGRAQRATNEKLFF
V gene: TRBV2; J gene: TRBJ1-1; CDR3 protein: CASRDSLNTEAFF
V gene: TRBV2; J gene: TRBJ1-1; CDR3 protein: CASSVRGRAAEAFF
V gene: TRBV28; J gene: TRBJ1-2; CDR3 protein: CATHWGQTYGYTF
V gene: TRBV18; J gene: TRBJ2-3; CDR3 protein: CASSPRQGPTDTQYF
V gene: TRBV5-6; J gene: TRBJ2-7; CDR3 protein: CASSQLAGGTYEQYF
V gene: TRBV28; J gene: TRBJ1-4; CDR3 protein: CASSPRTVNEKLFF
V gene: TRBV5-4; J gene: TRBJ2-3; CDR3 protein: CASSQRLAGGITDTQYF
V gene: TRBV5-1; J gene: TRBJ1-4; CDR3 protein: CASSLSFGLGGEKLFF
V gene: TRBV29-1; J gene: TRBJ2-2; CDR3 protein: CSGMRGGNTGELFF
V gene: TRBV7-2; J gene: TRBJ2-5; CDR3 protein: CASSRNGGSQETQYF
V gene: TRBV28; J gene: TRBJ1-6; CDR3 protein: CASSFRQGASPLHF
V gene: TRBV21-1; J gene: TRBJ2-3; CDR3 protein: CASSKAGQGDTDTQYF
V gene: TRBV7-2; J gene: TRBJ1-1; CDR3 protein: CASSLGGPGTEAFF
V gene: TRBV5-1; J gene: TRBJ2-2; CDR3 protein: CASSLEFRGLANTGELFF
V gene: TRBV18; J gene: TRBJ2-3; CDR3 protein: CASSPGDSGFTDTQYF
V gene: TRBV7-3; J gene: TRBJ2-5; CDR3 protein: CASSPTGGWETQYF
V gene: TRBV5-4; J gene: TRBJ1-1; CDR3 protein: CASLLQGRTEAFF
V gene: TRBV30; J gene: TRBJ2-3; CDR3 protein: CACTSGGPNTQYF
V gene: TRBV2; J gene: TRBJ2-3; CDR3 protein: CASSGWTSGGFDTQYF
V gene: TRBV12-3/TRBV12-4; J gene: TRBJ2-7; CDR3 protein: CASRRADGEQYF
V gene: TRBV6-2/TRBV6-3; J gene: TRBJ2-7; CDR3 protein: CASTPPTGRREQYF
V gene: TRBV18; J gene: TRBJ1-2; CDR3 protein: CASSSVGIGQARNGYTF
V gene: TRBV5-1; J gene: TRBJ2-5; CDR3 protein: CASSWTGGETQYF
V gene: TRBV3-1/TRBV3-2; J gene: TRBJ2-1; CDR3 protein: CASSQFALGGNYNEQFF
V gene: TRBV19; J gene: TRBJ1-4; CDR3 protein: CASQRRGRTNEKLFF
V gene: TRBV19; J gene: TRBJ1-1; CDR3 protein: CASSEGVNTEAFF
V gene: TRBV30; J gene: TRBJ2-7; CDR3 protein: CAWSAIAGGTYEQYF
V gene: TRBV27; J gene: TRBJ2-1; CDR3 protein: CASSFVRGSGNEQFF
V gene: TRBV19; J gene: TRBJ1-6; CDR3 protein: CASSTTGTGANSPLHF
V gene: TRBV5-6; J gene: TRBJ2-2; CDR3 protein: CASSLAGTGGASTGELFF
V gene: TRBV5-1; J gene: TRBJ1-1; CDR3 protein: CASSRWVPGEAFF
V gene: TRBV28; J gene: TRBJ1-3; CDR3 protein: CASSPSSGSSGNTIYF
V gene: TRBV6-6; J gene: TRBJ2-1; CDR3 protein: CASIPSRYLNEQFF
V gene: TRBV7-2; J gene: TRBJ2-7; CDR3 protein: CASSLTDYPSYEQYF
V gene: TRBV15; J gene: TRBJ2-2; CDR3 protein: CATSTGQGYLTGELFF
V gene: TRBV4-2; J gene: TRBJ2-7; CDR3 protein: CASSQDAGRGDEQYF
V gene: TRBV5-5; J gene: TRBJ2-7; CDR3 protein: CASSLRSSRGQYF
V gene: TRBV6-2/TRBV6-3; J gene: TRBJ2-2; CDR3 protein: CASSFVLWLVENTGELFF
V gene: TRBV3-1/TRBV3-2; J gene: TRBJ2-5; CDR3 protein: CASSQVPSAQETQYF
V gene: TRBV5-1; J gene: TRBJ2-4; CDR3 protein: CASSVGQRNIQYF